The clone carrying this T cell receptor (beta chain) was found a few times. TCRalpha and TCRbeta libraries used 5'RACE with constant-segment primers and UMIs. TCRdb redid the calling of the 5' RACE reads with MiXCR, one entry per CDR3 protein. The profile shows around 250,000 distinct CDR3 sequences, about 16% of them singletons. The data were obtained in a study of T-cell memory formation after mild COVID-19. CDR1 and CDR2 from the germline V gene are DFQATT and SNEGSKA (reference sequence). This CDR3 region has 15 residues. V dropped 3 bases and J dropped 1; count of bases not matched to a gene: 7. The sample was PBMCs or a T cell subset sorted from them (not recorded which). The TCR was taken from an adult woman who had mild COVID-19 (a few samples of this study predate the infection). Cell type and time point are not known. The rearrangement links TRBV20-1 to TRBJ1-1; 8 nucleotides match TRBD1. CDR3 coding DNA: TGCAGTGCTAGCCCTTCCGGACAGGGGAACACTGAAGCTTTCTTT. This translates into CSASPSGQGNTEAFF.